This T cell receptor beta chain emerged from a study of blood T cell repertoires in COVID-19. Whole-study context: The United States, Italy and Spain were the sources of the acute and convalescent COVID-19 samples. The analysed material was cDNA or gDNA that came from T cells, B-cell-depleted T cells, or PBMCs.

CDR1 and CDR2 from the germline V gene are LGHDT and YNNKEL (reference sequence). This CDR3 is built from 14 residues. Between the trimmed V and J ends, which lost 5 bases and 0 bases, there was a span of 9 bases. Source study methods: Estimation of nucleated cell counts relied on the amplification of reference gene primers. Assay used: immunoSEQ multiplex PCR; TCRdb lists only in-frame clones, some missing. That table furnishes V, J and clone size, whereas the DNA furnished D and trimming. Seen here are just over 200,000 clones, 65% to 90% observed once, and the top ten hold around 6.5%. Sequenced input: peripheral blood. The sequence was obtained from a man older than 75 with acute or convalescent COVID-19. The chain carries TRBV3-1 (or the pseudogene TRBV3-2) and TRBJ2-3; D unresolved. CDR3 sequence (DNA): TGTGCCAGCAGCGAGGCTGTAAGCACAGATACGCAGTATTTT. Its protein product is CASSEAVSTDTQYF.